This entry concerns a single T cell receptor beta chain. Antigen: not known. The data derive from a study of STAT5B mutations in CD4+ large granular lymphocyte leukemia. Sequenced by immunoSEQ multiplex PCR; TCRdb stores in-frame clones only, minus some. The repertoire consists of fewer than 50,000 clones, with 65% to 90% occurring once and the leading ten covering 2.6%. Study-wide points: Top patient clones used TRBV06 genes more often: 8/27 versus 2/35 in controls.

The CDR3 length is 14 residues. Trimming stripped 7 bases from V and 5 bases from J, with 17 bases between. Germline loops: CDR1 ENHRY, CDR2 SYGVKD. The chain joins TRBV10-3 to TRBJ1-1; TRBD1 is a possible D gene (6 bases). The sample consisted of CD4+ T cells from blood buffy coats. This TCR was sampled from a human donor in good health. The CDR3 sequence is CAINWGGAETEAFF. The CDR3 DNA reads as TGTGCCATCAACTGGGGGGGGGCTGAAACTGAAGCTTTCTTT.